This TCR beta chain was sequenced during a study of blood T cell repertoires in COVID-19. This clone was observed a few times. Sequencing was performed with immunoSEQ multiplex PCR; in TCRdb, only in-frame clones are kept and a portion is missing. The data show tens of thousands of clones, 80% to 90% seen once. The germline V gene encodes CDR1 SGHRS and CDR2 YFSETQ. Trimming took off 5 bases at V and 7 bases at J, with 13 bases between the two ends. This CDR3 contains 13 residues. The TCR originated in a man between 50 and 59 years old with active COVID-19. Sequencing was done on a sample of peripheral blood. V and J are TRBV5-1 and TRBJ2-1; a possible D gene is TRBD1 (6 bases). The CDR3: CASRATGNNEQFF. CDR3 nucleotide sequence: TGCGCCAGCAGAGCTACAGGGAATAATGAGCAGTTCTTC.